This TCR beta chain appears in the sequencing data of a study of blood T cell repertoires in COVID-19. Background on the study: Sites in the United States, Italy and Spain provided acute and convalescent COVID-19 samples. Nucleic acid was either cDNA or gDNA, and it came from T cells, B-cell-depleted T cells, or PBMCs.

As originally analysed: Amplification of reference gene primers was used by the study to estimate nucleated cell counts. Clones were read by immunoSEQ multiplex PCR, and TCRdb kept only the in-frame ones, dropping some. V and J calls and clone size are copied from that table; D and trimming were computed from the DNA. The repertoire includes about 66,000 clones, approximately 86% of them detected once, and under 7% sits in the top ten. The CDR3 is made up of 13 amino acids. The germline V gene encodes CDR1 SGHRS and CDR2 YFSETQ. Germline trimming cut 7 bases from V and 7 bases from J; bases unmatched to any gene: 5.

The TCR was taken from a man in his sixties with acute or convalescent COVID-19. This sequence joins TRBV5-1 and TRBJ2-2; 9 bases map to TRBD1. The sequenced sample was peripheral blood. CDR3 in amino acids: CASGTGIGGELFF. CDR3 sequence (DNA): TGCGCCAGCGGGACAGGGATCGGCGGGGAGCTGTTTTTT.